The 30 T cell receptor beta chains in this list originate from one sample, sequenced in a study of human T cells and chemical hapten exposure. Via MiXCR, TCRdb re-called the RACE reads, giving one row per CDR3 protein. This table has about 68,000 distinct CDR3 sequences, about a tenth appearing once. As for time point: pre-sensitization, week 0. The sample's treatment: therapeutic diphenylcyclopropenone sensitization with weekly scalp DPC. The sequencing used whole blood, collected in connection with sensitization to the hapten diphenylcyclopropenone (DPC). Receptor source: a woman in her fifties or sixties with alopecia areata. Some clones in this sample may be carry-over from other donors' samples.

This clonotype was recorded many times. V and J are TRBV2 and TRBJ2-3; D is perhaps TRBD1 (5 bases). Trimming removed 6 bases from V and 11 bases from J, with 15 bases in between. In germline, CDR1 is SNHLY, CDR2 FYNNEI. The CDR3 spans 12 residues. The DNA for the CDR3 is TGTGCCAGCAGGGTCCCAGGGATGGAGCAGTATTTT. This translates into CASRVPGMEQYF.

The chain links TRBV6-2 or TRBV6-3 to TRBJ1-4; no firm D call. Germline CDR1 and CDR2: MNHEY and SVGEGT. Trimming pared 5 bases from V and 6 bases from J, leaving 16 bases between. This CDR3 contains 15 residues. This CDR3 is CASSRVLLGDEKLFF. The CDR3 nucleotides are TGTGCCAGCAGTAGGGTGCTCCTTGGCGATGAAAAACTGTTTTTT.

The chain recombines TRBV7-2 with TRBJ2-5; TRBD2 agrees at 7 bases. The CDR3 length is 15 residues. In germline, CDR1 is SGHTA, CDR2 FQGNSA. With V trimmed by 1 base and J by 0 bases, 2 bases remained unmatched. The CDR3 nucleotides read TGTGCCAGCAGCTTAGTTGGACTAGACCAAGAGACCCAGTACTTC. It codes for CASSLVGLDQETQYF.

At least ten counts were recorded for this clonotype. The chain joins TRBV28 to TRBJ2-6; D ambiguous. With 5 bases removed from V and 0 bases from J, the gap between germline ends came to 8 bases. Germline V gives CDR1 MDHEN, CDR2 SYDVKM. CDR3 size: 15 residues. The CDR3 here is CASSRFGSGANVLTF. The CDR3 bases are TGTGCCAGCAGTCGTTTTGGCTCTGGGGCCAACGTCCTGACTTTC.

The V call is TRBV7-3, the J call TRBJ2-3, with D maybe TRBD2 (6 bases). Germline CDR1 is SGHTA and CDR2 is FQGTGA. Trimming stripped 2 bases from V and 0 bases from J, with 9 bases between. The CDR3 loop spans 15 amino acids. For the CDR3, the DNA is TGTGCCAGCAGCTTACCCGGGACTAGCACAGATACGCAGTATTTT. It encodes CASSLPGTSTDTQYF.

The chain employs TRBV6-2 or TRBV6-3 and TRBJ2-7; D gene ambiguous. Trimming took 1 base from V and 4 from J, leaving 8 bases between them. This CDR3 has 13 residues. The germline V gene has CDR1 MNHEY and CDR2 SVGEGT. The DNA of the CDR3 is TGTGCCAGCAGTTACTTGAGTGTGTACGAGCAGTACTTC. Translation: CASSYLSVYEQYF.

This clonotype was detected many times. This chain connects TRBV6-6 to TRBJ2-3; D is ambiguous. The CDR3 runs to 13 residues. V lost 9 bases and J lost 1, with 11 bases in between. Germline CDR1 is MNHNY and CDR2 is SVGAGI (reference sequence). The CDR3: CASSLPGTDTQYF. The CDR3 region has the DNA TGTGCCAGTAGCCTGCCGGGCACAGATACGCAGTATTTT.

There are a few counts of this clonotype. The chain links TRBV9 to TRBJ1-5; D unresolved. Trimming took 0 bases from V and 6 from J, leaving 10 bases between them. Per the germline V gene, CDR1 is SGDLS and CDR2 is YYNGEE. The CDR3 is 14 residues long. CDR3 sequence: CASSVGAVGQPQHF. The CDR3 nucleotides read TGTGCCAGCAGCGTAGGGGCCGTAGGTCAGCCCCAGCATTTT.

This clonotype showed up many times. The chain is built from TRBV18 and TRBJ2-2, with D maybe TRBD1 (6 bases). The V end lost 1 base, the J end lost 4 bases, and 13 bases lay between the germline ends. Germline V lookup: CDR1 KGHSH, CDR2 LQKENI. This CDR3 region has 16 residues. The CDR3 here is CASSPRAQGPTGELFF. The CDR3 DNA reads TGTGCCAGCTCACCACGGGCACAGGGACCCACCGGGGAGCTGTTTTTT.

The CDR3 region is CASSPGTGNSQPQHF. The CDR3 DNA reads TGTGCCAGCAGTCCGGGGACAGGCAACTCTCAGCCCCAGCATTTT. The genes are TRBV12-3 or TRBV12-4 and TRBJ1-5; 8 bases agree with TRBD1. This CDR3 is built from 15 residues. Trimming cost V 5 bases and J 6 bases; bases outside gene matches: 9.

In this sample, this clonotype turned up many times. The chain employs TRBV7-9 and TRBJ2-3; possible D gene TRBD1, 5 bases. Trimming removed 3 bases at V and 7 bases at J, with 17 bases between. CDR3 size: 15 residues. CDR1 is SEHNR and CDR2 is FQNEAQ in the germline V gene (reference sequence). Here the CDR3 reads CASSFSTGAHHTQYF. The CDR3 DNA sequence: TGTGCCAGCAGCTTTTCTACAGGAGCCCATCATACGCAGTATTTT.

The gene calls are TRBV5-4 and TRBJ2-1; D is possibly TRBD1 (6 bases). This CDR3 contains 16 residues. Germline CDR1 SGHNT, CDR2 YYREEE (reference sequence). Trimming removed 0 bases from V and 3 bases from J, with 13 bases in between. The CDR3 coding sequence is TGTGCCAGCAGCTTGGAAGGGACAATAAGCTACAATGAGCAGTTCTTC. This codes for CASSLEGTISYNEQFF.

This clonotype has a count of ten or more. The J gene is TRBJ2-3, the V gene TRBV6-2 or TRBV6-3; D may match TRBD1 or TRBD2 (5 bases each). This CDR3 has 17 residues. The germline CDR1 and CDR2 sequences are MNHEY and SVGEGT. Trimming pared 0 bases from V and 1 base from J, leaving 14 bases between. Written as DNA, the CDR3 is TGTGCCAGCAGTTACTCGAGAGGGGAGCCCCGCACAGATACGCAGTATTTT. Protein: CASSYSRGEPRTDTQYF.

This clonotype was counted ten times or more. V and J are TRBV18 and TRBJ1-5; D may be TRBD1 (6 bases). Trimming removed 4 bases from V and 4 bases from J, with 20 bases in between. Germline lookup yields CDR1 KGHSH and CDR2 LQKENI. The CDR3 covers 17 residues. CDR3 sequence (DNA): TGTGCCAGCTCACAGAGGCAGGGTAGGGGGTTGAATCAGCCCCAGCATTTT. This sequence encodes CASSQRQGRGLNQPQHF. Combining the CDR3 with reference TRBV18 and TRBJ1-5 gives the whole variable domain NAGVMQNPRHLVRRRGQEARLRCSPMKGHSHVYWYRQLPEEGLKFMVYLQKENIIDESGMPKERFSAEFPKEGPSILRIQQVVRGDSAAYFCASSQRQGRGLNQPQHFGDGTRLSIL.

The genes are TRBV7-9 and TRBJ2-2; no clear D gene. The V end was cut by 6 bases, the J end by 4 bases, with 18 bases between. CDR3 length equals 16 residues. In germline, CDR1 is SEHNR, CDR2 FQNEAQ (reference sequence). CDR3 sequence (DNA): TGTGCCAGCAGACCTAGTCCCGACACGGGCACCGGGGAGCTGTTTTTT. Translating gives CASRPSPDTGTGELFF.

The table lists this clonotype with a few counts. The chain uses TRBV6-2 or TRBV6-3 and TRBJ1-1, with D possibly matching TRBD1 (5 bases). The V end lost 4 bases, the J end lost 10 bases, and 16 bases lay between the germline ends. The CDR3 spans 13 residues. Per germline, CDR1 MNHEY and CDR2 SVGEGT. Here the CDR3 DNA reads TGTGCCAGCAGTTTTTGGCAGGGTGAGGGAGCTTTCTTT. Translating gives CASSFWQGEGAFF.

This clonotype was counted ten times or more. The chain joins TRBV5-8 to TRBJ2-1; a possible D gene is TRBD2 (6 bases). CDR3 length equals 15 residues. Trimming shortened V by 4 bases and J by 4 bases, and 15 bases separated the two germline ends. CDR1 is SGHTS and CDR2 is YDEGEE in the germline V gene. Here the CDR3 DNA reads TGTGCCAGCAGCCCGGAGGACGGACTATACAATGAGCAGTTCTTC. Protein: CASSPEDGLYNEQFF. The variable domain in full, completed from reference TRBV5-8 and TRBJ2-1, reads EAGVTQSPTHLIKTRGQQATLRCSPISGHTSVYWYQQALGLGLQFLLWYDEGEERNRGNFPPRFSGRQFPNYSSELNVNALELEDSALYLCASSPEDGLYNEQFFGPGTRLTVL.

This clonotype was seen only a few times. The chain recombines TRBV29-1 with TRBJ2-1; 12 nucleotides line up with TRBD1. The V and J ends lost 6 bases and 7 bases, in that order; junction bases with no gene match: 7. The CDR3 covers 14 residues. CDR1 and CDR2 (germline): SQVTM, ANQGSEA. The CDR3 is CSVAGTGGLNEQFF. The CDR3 coding sequence is TGCAGCGTGGCCGGGACAGGGGGCTTGAATGAGCAGTTCTTC.

This chain joins TRBV6-6 and TRBJ2-7; 7 bases map to TRBD1. Germline CDR1 is MNHNY and CDR2 is SVGAGI (reference sequence). With 4 bases clipped from V and 6 bases from J, the junction kept 3 bases outside the gene matches. CDR3 length equals 12 residues. The CDR3 reads CASSSTGSEQYF. The CDR3 nucleotides are TGTGCCAGCAGTTCGACAGGGTCCGAGCAGTACTTC.

The chain is built from TRBV28 and TRBJ2-7; the D is unclear. The CDR3 covers 11 residues. Trimming stripped 4 bases from V and 5 bases from J, with 6 bases between. CDR1 is MDHEN and CDR2 is SYDVKM in the germline V gene. The CDR3 region is CASSSYHEQYF. CDR3 DNA: TGTGCCAGCAGTTCCTACCACGAGCAGTACTTC.

This clonotype was observed at least ten times. The chain has TRBV2 and TRBJ1-5, with 8 positions matching TRBD1. This CDR3 contains 15 residues. Germline lookup yields CDR1 SNHLY and CDR2 FYNNEI. The V segment lost 7 bases and the J segment 1 base; nucleotides outside the gene matches: 6. DNA for the CDR3: TGTGCCAGCACTAACGACAGGGGAAGCAATCAGCCCCAGCATTTT. Its protein product is CASTNDRGSNQPQHF.

At least ten counts were recorded for this clonotype. V gene TRBV6-6 combines with J gene TRBJ1-3; 10 nucleotides line up with TRBD1. Germline values: CDR1 MNHNY, CDR2 SVGAGI (reference sequence). V shed 0 bases, J shed 1 base, and the junction held 3 bases outside the gene matches. This CDR3 is 17 amino acids long. The CDR3 coding sequence is TGTGCCAGCAGTTACTCGGGACAGGGGTTGTCTGGAAACACCATATATTTT. It codes for CASSYSGQGLSGNTIYF.

V gene TRBV4-3 combines with J gene TRBJ2-1; unclear D gene. V lost 0 bases and J 7 bases, leaving 13 bases between the germline ends. Germline V gives CDR1 LGHNA, CDR2 YSLEER. CDR3 length equals 15 residues. The CDR3 coding sequence is TGCGCCAGCAGCCAAGAGGGTACCATTATGAATGAGCAGTTCTTC. Its translation: CASSQEGTIMNEQFF.

This clonotype was recorded at least ten times. This chain uses TRBV12-3 or TRBV12-4 with TRBJ1-1; weak D call: TRBD1 (5 bases). Trimming left V 1 base short and J 8 bases short, with 11 bases between. This CDR3 region has 13 residues. The CDR3 reads CASSLVGGNEAFF. In DNA form, the CDR3 reads TGTGCCAGCAGTTTAGTTGGGGGTAACGAAGCTTTCTTT.

In this sample, this clonotype turned up many times. This chain connects TRBV27 to TRBJ1-2; maybe TRBD1 (6 bases). Trimming shortened V by 8 bases and J by 8 bases, and 18 bases separated the two germline ends. This CDR3 contains 13 residues. Germline lookup yields CDR1 MNHEY and CDR2 SMNVEV (reference sequence). The CDR3 loop reads CASGGPINGGYTF. CDR3 sequence (DNA): TGTGCCAGCGGGGGCCCCATCAACGGGGGCTACACCTTC.

This clonotype has ten or more counts. The CDR3 spells CASSLSPFSGREDTQYF. In nucleotides, the CDR3 is TGTGCCAGCAGCCTATCCCCCTTTAGCGGGAGAGAAGATACGCAGTATTTT. The gene calls are TRBV13 and TRBJ2-3; 9 bases fit TRBD2. With V trimmed by 5 bases and J by 5 bases, 14 bases remained unmatched. The germline CDR1 and CDR2 sequences are PRHDT and FYEKMQ (reference sequence). The CDR3 extends over 17 amino acids.

A few counts support this clonotype. The chain uses TRBV3-1 and TRBJ1-3; D gene ambiguous. Per the germline V gene, CDR1 is LGHDT and CDR2 is YNNKEL (reference sequence). This CDR3 comprises 12 residues. V lost 2 bases and J lost 6, with 5 bases in between. CDR3 in amino acids: CASSQSLNTIYF. Here the CDR3 DNA reads TGTGCCAGCAGCCAAAGCCTAAACACCATATATTTT.

This clonotype was recorded a few times. The V gene is TRBV20-1, the J gene TRBJ1-4; no definite D call. This CDR3 has 13 residues. Between the trimmed V and J ends, which lost 3 bases and 2 bases, there was a span of 7 bases. Germline CDR1 DFQATT, CDR2 SNEGSKA (reference sequence). The CDR3 loop is CSASRRTNEKLFF. The CDR3, as DNA: TGCAGTGCTAGCCGCAGGACTAATGAAAAACTGTTTTTT.

This clonotype appeared many times. The chain combines TRBV30 with TRBJ2-1, with D possibly being TRBD2 (5 bases). The germline V gene encodes CDR1 GTSNPN and CDR2 SVGIG (reference sequence). The V end lost 3 bases, the J end lost 7 bases, and 16 bases lay between the germline ends. CDR3 length: 14 amino acids. The CDR3 region is CAWRPRGTPNEQFF. DNA for the CDR3: TGTGCCTGGAGGCCCCGGGGAACCCCAAATGAGCAGTTCTTC.

As to this clonotype: Germline and junction disagree at one end, which may indicate a read error. This sequence joins TRBV6-5 and TRBJ1-1, with TRBD1 as a possible D gene (6 bases). The CDR3 is made up of 15 amino acids. Germline lookup yields CDR1 MNHEY and CDR2 SVGAGI. The CDR3 region is CVSRSRRGQNTEAFF. DNA of the CDR3: TGTGTCAGCAGGTCCCGCAGGGGCCAGAACACTGAAGCTTTCTTT.